The rows below give T cell receptor beta chains drawn from one sample of a study of blood T cell repertoires in COVID-19. Assay: immunoSEQ multiplex PCR; the TCRdb copy retains only in-frame clones and omits some. The sample includes roughly 120,000 clones, roughly 87% seen only once; the top ten take 7.7%. The sample taken for sequencing was peripheral blood. The origin of the receptors is a human donor in a cohort sampled during active COVID-19. CDR3s include the opening cysteine and the closing phenylalanine or tryptophan. The order of the fields is J gene, clone size, D gene, V gene, CDR3 length, CDR3 protein, CDR3 DNA. D genes are given only for firm matches. The size field is filled for only some rows; it gives once, few, many or a size class.

j_call: TRBJ1-4; clone_size: -; d_call: -; v_call: TRBV7-9; cdr3_length: 12; cdr3_aa: CASSSSNEKLFF; cdr3_nt: TGTGCCAGCAGCTCCAGTAATGAAAAACTGTTTTTT
j_call: TRBJ2-4; clone_size: -; d_call: -; v_call: TRBV2; cdr3_length: 16; cdr3_aa: CASSIAASGAKNIQYF; cdr3_nt: TGTGCCAGCAGCATCGCTGCCTCCGGAGCCAAAAACATTCAGTACTTC
j_call: TRBJ2-7; clone_size: -; d_call: TRBD1; v_call: TRBV18; cdr3_length: 14; cdr3_aa: CASSPLRQGGEQYF; cdr3_nt: TGTGCCAGCTCACCCCTTCGACAGGGGGGAGAGCAGTACTTC
j_call: TRBJ2-3; clone_size: -; d_call: -; v_call: TRBV5-1; cdr3_length: 14; cdr3_aa: CASSGQASTDTQYF; cdr3_nt: TGCGCCAGCTCTGGACAAGCTAGTACAGATACGCAGTATTTT
j_call: TRBJ1-2; clone_size: once; d_call: -; v_call: TRBV2; cdr3_length: 14; cdr3_aa: CASSPSLGLEGYTF; cdr3_nt: TGTGCCAGCAGCCCTTCCCTGGGGCTTGAAGGCTACACCTTC
j_call: TRBJ1-3; clone_size: -; d_call: -; v_call: TRBV28; cdr3_length: 14; cdr3_aa: CASSLRSSGNTIYF; cdr3_nt: TGTGCCAGCAGTTTGAGGAGCTCTGGAAACACCATATATTTT
j_call: TRBJ2-2; clone_size: -; d_call: -; v_call: TRBV5-1; cdr3_length: 15; cdr3_aa: CASSLDSLDTGELFF; cdr3_nt: TGCGCCAGCAGCTTGGACAGCTTAGACACCGGGGAGCTGTTTTTT
j_call: TRBJ2-5; clone_size: -; d_call: TRBD2; v_call: TRBV6-5; cdr3_length: 15; cdr3_aa: CASSSLAGGRETQYF; cdr3_nt: TGTGCCAGCAGTTCTCTAGCGGGAGGGAGAGAGACCCAGTACTTC
j_call: TRBJ2-1; clone_size: -; d_call: TRBD1; v_call: TRBV7-6; cdr3_length: 14; cdr3_aa: CASSLRDRNNEQFF; cdr3_nt: TGTGCCAGCAGCCTGAGGGACAGAAACAATGAGCAGTTCTTC
j_call: TRBJ2-5; clone_size: once; d_call: TRBD2; v_call: TRBV2; cdr3_length: 11; cdr3_aa: CAGGVGETQYF; cdr3_nt: TGTGCCGGGGGGGTCGGGGAGACCCAGTACTTC
j_call: TRBJ1-4; clone_size: -; d_call: -; v_call: TRBV7-2; cdr3_length: 15; cdr3_aa: CASSLGGAGPNQLFF; cdr3_nt: TGTGCCAGCAGCTTAGGTGGGGCAGGGCCCAACCAACTGTTTTTT
j_call: TRBJ1-4; clone_size: -; d_call: -; v_call: TRBV15; cdr3_length: 16; cdr3_aa: CATSSGWGATNEKLFF; cdr3_nt: TGTGCCACCAGCAGCGGATGGGGGGCAACTAATGAAAAACTGTTTTTT
j_call: TRBJ2-1; clone_size: -; d_call: TRBD2; v_call: TRBV2; cdr3_length: 14; cdr3_aa: CASRTTSGRNEQFF; cdr3_nt: TGTGCCAGCAGGACGACTAGCGGGCGCAATGAGCAGTTCTTC
j_call: TRBJ1-5; clone_size: few; d_call: -; v_call: TRBV6-6; cdr3_length: 16; cdr3_aa: CASSRKGGGSNQPQHF; cdr3_nt: TGTGCCAGCAGTCGAAAAGGAGGAGGGAGCAATCAGCCCCAGCATTTT
j_call: TRBJ2-1; clone_size: -; d_call: TRBD2; v_call: TRBV2; cdr3_length: 14; cdr3_aa: CASSVAGAPNEQFF; cdr3_nt: TGTGCCAGCAGTGTTGCGGGAGCTCCGAATGAGCAGTTCTTC
j_call: TRBJ1-2; clone_size: -; d_call: TRBD1; v_call: TRBV19; cdr3_length: 12; cdr3_aa: CATTTGLVGYTF; cdr3_nt: TGTGCCACCACGACAGGGCTGGTAGGCTACACCTTC
j_call: TRBJ2-2; clone_size: -; d_call: TRBD1; v_call: TRBV19; cdr3_length: 17; cdr3_aa: CASSRFRGTGGFGELFF; cdr3_nt: TGTGCCAGTAGTAGGTTTCGTGGGACAGGGGGCTTCGGGGAGCTGTTTTTT
j_call: TRBJ2-7; clone_size: -; d_call: TRBD1; v_call: TRBV18; cdr3_length: 12; cdr3_aa: CASSNTGGEQYF; cdr3_nt: TGTGCCAGCTCAAACACAGGGGGCGAGCAGTACTTC
j_call: TRBJ1-2; clone_size: -; d_call: -; v_call: TRBV4-2; cdr3_length: 15; cdr3_aa: CASSQVGGRPYGYTF; cdr3_nt: TGTGCCAGCAGCCAAGTTGGGGGCAGGCCTTATGGCTACACCTTC
j_call: TRBJ1-1; clone_size: -; d_call: -; v_call: TRBV29-1; cdr3_length: 12; cdr3_aa: CSVGRGNTEAFF; cdr3_nt: TGCAGCGTTGGACGGGGTAACACTGAAGCTTTCTTT
j_call: TRBJ2-7; clone_size: once; d_call: TRBD2; v_call: TRBV11-1; cdr3_length: 15; cdr3_aa: CASSLASSGDYEQYF; cdr3_nt: TGTGCCAGCAGCTTAGCCTCTAGCGGGGACTACGAGCAGTACTTC
j_call: TRBJ1-1; clone_size: -; d_call: -; v_call: TRBV30; cdr3_length: 13; cdr3_aa: CAWSRQVNTEAFF; cdr3_nt: TGTGCCTGGAGTAGGCAGGTGAACACTGAAGCTTTCTTT
j_call: TRBJ2-3; clone_size: -; d_call: TRBD2; v_call: TRBV7-9; cdr3_length: 16; cdr3_aa: CASISSGRLSTDTQYF; cdr3_nt: TGTGCCAGCATCAGTAGCGGGCGGCTCAGCACAGATACGCAGTATTTT
j_call: TRBJ2-1; clone_size: -; d_call: -; v_call: TRBV7-6; cdr3_length: 14; cdr3_aa: CASSPEVRVDEQFF; cdr3_nt: TGTGCCAGCAGCCCAGAGGTCAGGGTCGATGAGCAGTTCTTC
j_call: TRBJ1-6; clone_size: -; d_call: -; v_call: TRBV4-1; cdr3_length: 14; cdr3_aa: CASSQEGVGSPLHF; cdr3_nt: TGCGCCAGCAGCCAGGAGGGCGTCGGTTCACCCCTCCACTTT
j_call: TRBJ1-6; clone_size: -; d_call: TRBD1; v_call: TRBV6-4; cdr3_length: 15; cdr3_aa: CASSGRDRGGSPLHF; cdr3_nt: TGTGCCAGCAGTGGCCGGGACAGGGGAGGGTCACCCCTCCACTTT
j_call: TRBJ1-2; clone_size: -; d_call: -; v_call: TRBV28; cdr3_length: 12; cdr3_aa: CATRTANYGYTF; cdr3_nt: TGTGCCACCCGGACTGCAAACTATGGCTACACCTTC